There are a few counts of the clone carrying this T cell receptor (beta chain). Its antigen is as yet unknown. Sequencing was performed with immunoSEQ multiplex PCR; in TCRdb, only in-frame clones are kept and a portion is missing. The sample includes fewer than 40,000 clones, more than 75% of them seen just once. Time point reported: week 5, during vaccination. The investigators gave 300 ug of mutant IDH1 20-mer peptide in each vaccine dose, together with topical imiquimod. The CDR3 sequence is 11 residues long. V was pared by 6 bases and J by 7 bases, with 12 bases between. The V gene's germline CDR1 is DFQATT and CDR2 SNEGSKA (reference sequence). This entry comes from a study of a mutant IDH1 vaccine in newly diagnosed glioma. The wider study: With temozolomide cycles, or 4-6 weeks after radiotherapy alone, vaccination was started.

This sample comprised PBMCs, obtained from a glioma patient whose treatment included an IDH1 peptide vaccine. The clonotype comes from a man aged 40-49 years with glioma. The chain joins TRBV20-1 to TRBJ1-2, with D maybe TRBD1 (5 bases). The CDR3 region is CSAQGGLGYTF. CDR3 nucleotide sequence: TGCAGTGCGCAGGGAGGTCTTGGCTACACCTTC.